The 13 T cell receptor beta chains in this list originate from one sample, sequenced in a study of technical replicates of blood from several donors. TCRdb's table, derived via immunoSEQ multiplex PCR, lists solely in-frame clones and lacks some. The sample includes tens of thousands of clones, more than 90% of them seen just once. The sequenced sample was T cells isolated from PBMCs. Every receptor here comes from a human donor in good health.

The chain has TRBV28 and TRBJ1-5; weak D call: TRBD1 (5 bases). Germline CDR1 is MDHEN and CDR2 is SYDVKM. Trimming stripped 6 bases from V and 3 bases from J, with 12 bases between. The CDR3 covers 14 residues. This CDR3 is CASSPGGVNQPQHF. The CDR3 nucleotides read TGTGCCAGCAGCCCGGGGGGGGTCAATCAGCCCCAGCATTTT.

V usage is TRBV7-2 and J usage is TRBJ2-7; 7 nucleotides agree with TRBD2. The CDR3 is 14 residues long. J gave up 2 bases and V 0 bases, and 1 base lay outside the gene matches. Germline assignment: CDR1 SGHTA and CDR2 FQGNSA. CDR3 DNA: TGTGCCAGCAGCTTAGCGGGAGGGCCCTACGAGCAGTACTTC. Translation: CASSLAGGPYEQYF.

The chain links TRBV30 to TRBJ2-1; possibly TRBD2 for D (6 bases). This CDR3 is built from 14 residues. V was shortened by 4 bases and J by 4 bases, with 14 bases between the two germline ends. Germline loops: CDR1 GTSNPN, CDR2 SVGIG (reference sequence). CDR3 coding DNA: TGTGCCTGGATGGTGGGAGCGGGTTACAATGAGCAGTTCTTC. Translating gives CAWMVGAGYNEQFF.

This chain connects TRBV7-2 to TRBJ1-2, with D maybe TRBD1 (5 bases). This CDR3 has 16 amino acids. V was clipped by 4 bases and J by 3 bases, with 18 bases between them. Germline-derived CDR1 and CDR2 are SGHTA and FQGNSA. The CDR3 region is CASSSPGRAGDYGYTF. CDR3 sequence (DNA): TGTGCCAGCAGCTCTCCGGGCAGGGCTGGGGACTATGGCTACACCTTC.

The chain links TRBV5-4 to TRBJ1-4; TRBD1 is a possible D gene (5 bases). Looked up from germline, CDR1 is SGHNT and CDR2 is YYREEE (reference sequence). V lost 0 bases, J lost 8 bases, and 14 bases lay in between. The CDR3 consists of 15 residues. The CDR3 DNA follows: TGTGCCAGCAGCTTGGTGACGGAAAAGGGGGAAAAACTGTTTTTT. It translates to CASSLVTEKGEKLFF.

The CDR3 nucleotides read TGTGCCAGCACCTCATATAGGGGGGGCATCTACGAGCAGTACTTC. Its protein is CASTSYRGGIYEQYF. J is TRBJ2-7 and V is TRBV28, with a tentative D call TRBD2 (7 bases). The CDR3 consists of 15 residues. With 7 bases removed from V and 3 bases from J, the gap between germline ends came to 19 bases. In germline, CDR1 is MDHEN, CDR2 SYDVKM.

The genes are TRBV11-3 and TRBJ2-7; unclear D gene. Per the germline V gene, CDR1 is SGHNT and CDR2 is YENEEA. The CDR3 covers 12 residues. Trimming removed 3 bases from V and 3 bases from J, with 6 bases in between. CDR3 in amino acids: CASSLAGYEQYF. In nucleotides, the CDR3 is TGTGCCAGCAGCTTGGCAGGCTACGAGCAGTACTTC.

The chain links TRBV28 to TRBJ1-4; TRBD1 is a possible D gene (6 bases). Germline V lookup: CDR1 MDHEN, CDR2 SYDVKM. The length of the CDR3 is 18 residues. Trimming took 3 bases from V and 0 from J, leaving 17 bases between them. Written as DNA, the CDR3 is TGTGCCAGCAGTTTTTACAGGGAGTTGGAGGCAACTAATGAAAAACTGTTTTTT. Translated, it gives CASSFYRELEATNEKLFF.

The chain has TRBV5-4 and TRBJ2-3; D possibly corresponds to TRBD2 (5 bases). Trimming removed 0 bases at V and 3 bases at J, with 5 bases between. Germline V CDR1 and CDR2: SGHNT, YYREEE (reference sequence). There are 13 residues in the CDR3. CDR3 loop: CASSLGGTDTQYF. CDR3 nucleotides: TGTGCCAGCAGCTTGGGAGGGACAGATACGCAGTATTTT.

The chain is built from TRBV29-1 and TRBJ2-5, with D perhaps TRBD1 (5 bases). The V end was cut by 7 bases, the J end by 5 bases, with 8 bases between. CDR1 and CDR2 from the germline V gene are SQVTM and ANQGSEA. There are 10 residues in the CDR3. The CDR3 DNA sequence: TGCAGCGCAGGGTCCGAGACCCAGTACTTC. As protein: CSAGSETQYF.

The CDR3 DNA sequence: TGTGCCAGCAGCGACACAGGGGGTGGGGAGCAGTACTTC. It codes for CASSDTGGGEQYF. The V gene is TRBV9, the J gene TRBJ2-7; 8 bases match TRBD1. The V gene end was trimmed by 3 bases and the J gene end by 7 bases; junction bases not matched to a gene: 6. Germline CDR1 is SGDLS and CDR2 is YYNGEE. This CDR3 is built from 13 residues. Combining the CDR3 with reference TRBV9 and TRBJ2-7 gives the whole variable domain DSGVTQTPKHLITATGQRVTLRCSPRSGDLSVYWYQQSLDQGLQFLIQYYNGEERAKGNILERFSAQQFPDLHSELNLSSLELGDSALYFCASSDTGGGEQYFGPGTRLTVT.

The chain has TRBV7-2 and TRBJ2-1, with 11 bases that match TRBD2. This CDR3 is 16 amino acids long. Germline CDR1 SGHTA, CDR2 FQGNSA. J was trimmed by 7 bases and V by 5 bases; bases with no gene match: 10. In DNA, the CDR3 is TGTGCCAGCAGCCTAATAGCGGGAGGGGGAAAAAATGAGCAGTTCTTC. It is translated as CASSLIAGGGKNEQFF.

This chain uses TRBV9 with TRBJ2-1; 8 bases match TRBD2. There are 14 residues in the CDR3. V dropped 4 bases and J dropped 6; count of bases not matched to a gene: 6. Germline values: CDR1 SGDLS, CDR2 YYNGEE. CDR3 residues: CASSPSGLSNEQFF. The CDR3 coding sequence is TGTGCCAGCAGCCCTAGCGGGCTATCCAATGAGCAGTTCTTC. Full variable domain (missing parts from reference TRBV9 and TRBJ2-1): DSGVTQTPKHLITATGQRVTLRCSPRSGDLSVYWYQQSLDQGLQFLIQYYNGEERAKGNILERFSAQQFPDLHSELNLSSLELGDSALYFCASSPSGLSNEQFFGPGTRLTVL.